A selection of T cell receptor beta chains follows, all from one sample in a study of T cell repertoires in cytomegalovirus infection. Via MiXCR, TCRdb re-called the reads, giving one row per CDR3 protein. Among around 300,000 distinct CDR3 sequences listed, 25% were seen once. Their cognate antigens are unknown. Source: cultured PBMCs, taken from culture after CMV antigen stimulation. These receptors all stem from a human donor in good health (CMV status not recorded). Some clones in this sample may be carry-over from other donors' samples. CDR3s include the opening cysteine and the closing phenylalanine or tryptophan. Each record gives: D gene, V gene, J gene, clone size, CDR3 DNA, CDR3 protein. D genes are given only for firm matches. Clone sizes are given selectively: once, few, many, or a class where the clone is expanded.

d_gene: .
v_gene: TRBV29-1
j_gene: TRBJ1-5
abundance: .
CDR3nt: TGCAGCGTTATGGAGGATAGCAATCAGCCCCAGCATTTT
CDR3aa: CSVMEDSNQPQHF

d_gene: TRBD2
v_gene: TRBV20-1
j_gene: TRBJ2-3
abundance: .
CDR3nt: TGCAGTGCCCTAGGATTCACTAGCGGGATTACCCCACACCGCACAGATACGCAGTATTTT
CDR3aa: CSALGFTSGITPHRTDTQYF

d_gene: .
v_gene: TRBV20-1
j_gene: TRBJ1-1
abundance: .
CDR3nt: TGCAGTGCCCCGCCTATCAGGGGACACACTGAAGCTTTCTTT
CDR3aa: CSAPPIRGHTEAFF

d_gene: .
v_gene: TRBV7-2
j_gene: TRBJ1-3
abundance: many
CDR3nt: TGTGCCAGCAGCTTAGATAGTCCGATCTTAGGAAACACCATATATTTT
CDR3aa: CASSLDSPILGNTIYF

d_gene: .
v_gene: TRBV12-3/TRBV12-4
j_gene: TRBJ1-5
abundance: few
CDR3nt: TGTGCCAGTCGACTGGAGGTCAGGGGAGGCAATCAGCCCCAGCATTTT
CDR3aa: CASRLEVRGGNQPQHF

d_gene: .
v_gene: TRBV9
j_gene: TRBJ1-6
abundance: few
CDR3nt: TGTGCCAGCAGCGTAGTCGACAGAAATTCACCCCTCCACTTT
CDR3aa: CASSVVDRNSPLHF

d_gene: .
v_gene: TRBV7-9
j_gene: TRBJ2-1
abundance: .
CDR3nt: TGTGCCAGCAGCCATAATCGGGGAGAATTGCGCTATGAGCAGTTCTTC
CDR3aa: CASSHNRGELRYEQFF

d_gene: TRBD1
v_gene: TRBV7-8
j_gene: TRBJ1-5
abundance: many
CDR3nt: TGTGCCAGCAGCTCGAACAGGGGGCGAGGGGGTCAGCCCCAGCATTTT
CDR3aa: CASSSNRGRGGQPQHF

d_gene: TRBD1
v_gene: TRBV10-2
j_gene: TRBJ2-5
abundance: .
CDR3nt: TGCGCCAGCAGTGAGAGGGGGACAGGGGGTAGGGAGACCCAGTACTTC
CDR3aa: CASSERGTGGRETQYF

d_gene: TRBD2
v_gene: TRBV6-2/TRBV6-3
j_gene: TRBJ2-1
abundance: few
CDR3nt: TGTGCCAGCAGTTACTCGTGGGCTAGCGGGAGTGTGACCTACAATGAGCAGTTCTTC
CDR3aa: CASSYSWASGSVTYNEQFF

d_gene: .
v_gene: TRBV6-1
j_gene: TRBJ2-2
abundance: many
CDR3nt: TGTGCCAGTTCTACAGTCTTCGAGAACACCGGGGAGCTGTTTTTT
CDR3aa: CASSTVFENTGELFF

d_gene: TRBD1
v_gene: TRBV28
j_gene: TRBJ1-2
abundance: few
CDR3nt: TGTGCCAGCAGTCCTGTGGACAGGTTGGGCTACACCTTC
CDR3aa: CASSPVDRLGYTF

d_gene: .
v_gene: TRBV28
j_gene: TRBJ2-3
abundance: .
CDR3nt: TGTGCCAGCAGCCTACTCCCACTAGCCCTTGGCGAGGATACGCAGTATTTT
CDR3aa: CASSLLPLALGEDTQYF

d_gene: TRBD1
v_gene: TRBV28
j_gene: TRBJ1-1
abundance: .
CDR3nt: TGTGCCAGCAGTTTAGACACAGGGGAGGTCACTGAAGCTTTCTTT
CDR3aa: CASSLDTGEVTEAFF

d_gene: TRBD2
v_gene: TRBV5-1
j_gene: TRBJ2-7
abundance: few
CDR3nt: TGCGCCAGCAGCTCCGGTCGGGGGGAAAGGGCGGCGGAGCAGTACTTC
CDR3aa: CASSSGRGERAAEQYF

d_gene: .
v_gene: TRBV30
j_gene: TRBJ1-4
abundance: .
CDR3nt: TGTGCTTTCTGCCTGAAGAGGGGTGAAAAACTGTTTTTT
CDR3aa: CAFCLKRGEKLFF

d_gene: .
v_gene: TRBV7-9
j_gene: TRBJ1-1
abundance: many
CDR3nt: TGTGCCAGCAGCGCGACCACAGGGACGAACACTGAAGCTTTCTTT
CDR3aa: CASSATTGTNTEAFF

d_gene: TRBD2
v_gene: TRBV19
j_gene: TRBJ2-1
abundance: .
CDR3nt: TGTGCCAGTAGTATTCATGGCGCTAGCGGGAGGGTAGATGAGCAGTTCTTC
CDR3aa: CASSIHGASGRVDEQFF

d_gene: .
v_gene: TRBV6-2/TRBV6-3
j_gene: TRBJ1-6
abundance: few
CDR3nt: TGTGCCAGCAGAGCCGGACAACCTAATTCACCCCTCCACTTT
CDR3aa: CASRAGQPNSPLHF

d_gene: TRBD1
v_gene: TRBV10-3
j_gene: TRBJ2-1
abundance: .
CDR3nt: TGTGCCATCAGTAGGGACAGACCAAAGCAGTTCTTC
CDR3aa: CAISRDRPKQFF

d_gene: TRBD2
v_gene: TRBV7-2
j_gene: TRBJ2-5
abundance: many
CDR3nt: TGTGCCAGCAGCTTCGGGGGGGTACAAGAGACCCAGTACTTC
CDR3aa: CASSFGGVQETQYF

d_gene: .
v_gene: TRBV7-2
j_gene: TRBJ1-1
abundance: many
CDR3nt: TGTGCCAGCAGCCCAGGGGCCCCGACTGAAGCTTTCTTT
CDR3aa: CASSPGAPTEAFF

d_gene: .
v_gene: TRBV7-2
j_gene: TRBJ2-5
abundance: many
CDR3nt: TGTGCCAGCAGCTTAGGTACAGGGAGCCAAGAGACCCAGTACTTC
CDR3aa: CASSLGTGSQETQYF

d_gene: TRBD2
v_gene: TRBV19
j_gene: TRBJ2-3
abundance: .
CDR3nt: TGTGCCAGTAGTATGCTAGCGGGAGGTGCCCTTCCTACGCAGTATTTT
CDR3aa: CASSMLAGGALPTQYF

d_gene: .
v_gene: TRBV6-2/TRBV6-3
j_gene: TRBJ1-5
abundance: .
CDR3nt: TGTGCCAGCAGTTGGGTCAACCAGCCCCAGCATTTT
CDR3aa: CASSWVNQPQHF

d_gene: TRBD2
v_gene: TRBV4-1
j_gene: TRBJ2-2
abundance: .
CDR3nt: TGCGCCAGCAGCCAAGACGGCGGGAGGGCCGACGCGGCCGGGGAGCTGTTTTTT
CDR3aa: CASSQDGGRADAAGELFF

d_gene: .
v_gene: TRBV19
j_gene: TRBJ1-5
abundance: few
CDR3nt: TGTGCCAGTAGTATCCTCGGGCAGAATAGCAATCAGCCCCAGCATTTT
CDR3aa: CASSILGQNSNQPQHF

d_gene: TRBD2
v_gene: TRBV28
j_gene: TRBJ2-1
abundance: .
CDR3nt: TGTGCCAGCAGTCCGATACTAGCGGGAGGGTACAATGAGCAGTTCTTC
CDR3aa: CASSPILAGGYNEQFF

d_gene: .
v_gene: TRBV6-2/TRBV6-3
j_gene: TRBJ1-1
abundance: many
CDR3nt: TGTGCCAGCAGTTACCTCTTGGGAGGCACTGAAGCTTTCTTT
CDR3aa: CASSYLLGGTEAFF

d_gene: .
v_gene: TRBV6-2/TRBV6-3
j_gene: TRBJ2-5
abundance: few
CDR3nt: TGTGCCAGCAGAGGATTCTCGGAGACCCAGTACTTC
CDR3aa: CASRGFSETQYF

d_gene: .
v_gene: TRBV20-1
j_gene: TRBJ1-5
abundance: many
CDR3nt: TGCAGTGCTAGAGAGGGGATGAGCAATCAGCCCCAGCATTTT
CDR3aa: CSAREGMSNQPQHF

d_gene: .
v_gene: TRBV12-3/TRBV12-4
j_gene: TRBJ2-5
abundance: .
CDR3nt: TGTGCCAGCAGACGCCGGGGGAGACGGGAGACCCAGTACTTC
CDR3aa: CASRRRGRRETQYF

d_gene: TRBD2
v_gene: TRBV7-2
j_gene: TRBJ2-2
abundance: many
CDR3nt: TGTGCCAGCAGCCATGGGACTAGCGGCAACACCGGGGAGCTGTTTTTT
CDR3aa: CASSHGTSGNTGELFF

d_gene: .
v_gene: TRBV7-3
j_gene: TRBJ2-2
abundance: .
CDR3nt: TGTGCCAGCAGCTTGGGGGCTAGCGCTTACACCGGGGAGCTGTTTTTT
CDR3aa: CASSLGASAYTGELFF

d_gene: TRBD2
v_gene: TRBV20-1
j_gene: TRBJ2-1
abundance: .
CDR3nt: TGCAGTGCTTCATTCAGCGGGAGACCTTACAATGAGCAGTTCTTC
CDR3aa: CSASFSGRPYNEQFF

d_gene: .
v_gene: TRBV7-2
j_gene: TRBJ2-2
abundance: many
CDR3nt: TGTGCCAGCACCCCAGGGCACACCCCTATCCGGGAGCTGTTTTTT
CDR3aa: CASTPGHTPIRELFF

d_gene: .
v_gene: TRBV25-1
j_gene: TRBJ1-2
abundance: .
CDR3nt: TGTGCCAGCAGTGAATCGGGTGGCTACACCTTC
CDR3aa: CASSESGGYTF

d_gene: .
v_gene: TRBV24-1
j_gene: TRBJ2-1
abundance: few
CDR3nt: TGTGCCACCAGTGGTAACCTAAGGACGGGACTCTACAATGAGCAGTTCTTC
CDR3aa: CATSGNLRTGLYNEQFF

d_gene: .
v_gene: TRBV4-1
j_gene: TRBJ1-1
abundance: many
CDR3nt: TGCGCCAGCAGCCAAGGGTCGGGGACGAACACTGAAGCTTTCTTT
CDR3aa: CASSQGSGTNTEAFF

d_gene: .
v_gene: TRBV4-3
j_gene: TRBJ2-3
abundance: few
CDR3nt: TGCGCCAGCAGCCTTCGGGACAAAGTAACAGATACGCAGTATTTT
CDR3aa: CASSLRDKVTDTQYF

d_gene: .
v_gene: TRBV28
j_gene: TRBJ2-1
abundance: .
CDR3nt: TGTGCCACCTTATTCGGAGAGCAGTTCTTC
CDR3aa: CATLFGEQFF

d_gene: .
v_gene: TRBV7-2
j_gene: TRBJ1-6
abundance: many
CDR3nt: TGTGCCAGCAGGACGGCCCTTAATTCACCCCTCCACTTT
CDR3aa: CASRTALNSPLHF

d_gene: TRBD1
v_gene: TRBV18
j_gene: TRBJ1-1
abundance: .
CDR3nt: TGTGCCAGCTCCCTGGACAGGACCATGGGAGCTTTCTTT
CDR3aa: CASSLDRTMGAFF

d_gene: .
v_gene: TRBV6-2/TRBV6-3
j_gene: TRBJ2-5
abundance: .
CDR3nt: TGTGCCAGCAGTCCTATATCAGCCCAAGAGACCCAGTACTTC
CDR3aa: CASSPISAQETQYF

d_gene: .
v_gene: TRBV7-2
j_gene: TRBJ2-1
abundance: few
CDR3nt: TGTGCCAGCCGCAAATCGCTAGGGGTCTACAATGAGCAGTTCTTC
CDR3aa: CASRKSLGVYNEQFF

d_gene: TRBD2
v_gene: TRBV29-1
j_gene: TRBJ2-5
abundance: once
CDR3nt: TGCAGCGTTGTACTAGCGAAAGAGACCCAGTACTTC
CDR3aa: CSVVLAKETQYF

d_gene: TRBD2
v_gene: TRBV7-2
j_gene: TRBJ2-7
abundance: many
CDR3nt: TGTGCCAGCAGCTTAGTGCGCGCGGGAGGGGGATACGAGCAGTACTTC
CDR3aa: CASSLVRAGGGYEQYF

d_gene: .
v_gene: TRBV7-4
j_gene: TRBJ2-5
abundance: .
CDR3nt: TGTGCCAGCAGCTTCTTCAGGGGTGGGGAGACCCAGTACTTC
CDR3aa: CASSFFRGGETQYF

d_gene: .
v_gene: TRBV15
j_gene: TRBJ2-1
abundance: .
CDR3nt: TGTGCCACCAGCAGAGACCCCTTTCAGGGGGGTGAGCAGTTCTTC
CDR3aa: CATSRDPFQGGEQFF

d_gene: .
v_gene: TRBV12-3/TRBV12-4
j_gene: TRBJ2-2
abundance: few
CDR3nt: TGTGCCAGCAGTTTAGGTAGAACCGGGGAGCTGTTTTTT
CDR3aa: CASSLGRTGELFF

d_gene: .
v_gene: TRBV20-1
j_gene: TRBJ1-1
abundance: few
CDR3nt: TGCAGTGCTAGAGTTCGAGGGCAGGGTAGCACTGAAGCTTTCTTT
CDR3aa: CSARVRGQGSTEAFF

d_gene: .
v_gene: TRBV14
j_gene: TRBJ2-1
abundance: few
CDR3nt: TGTGCCAGCAGCCAAGATCTTGCCGGAACCAATGAGCAGTTCTTC
CDR3aa: CASSQDLAGTNEQFF

d_gene: TRBD2
v_gene: TRBV7-2
j_gene: TRBJ2-3
abundance: few
CDR3nt: TGTGCCAGCAGAACCTTCCCGGTTACTAGCGCGAGAGATACGCAGTATTTT
CDR3aa: CASRTFPVTSARDTQYF

d_gene: .
v_gene: TRBV19
j_gene: TRBJ2-1
abundance: .
CDR3nt: TGTGCCAGTAGTATAAGGGCCGACACTTACAATGAGCAGTTCTTC
CDR3aa: CASSIRADTYNEQFF

d_gene: .
v_gene: TRBV28
j_gene: TRBJ1-6
abundance: few
CDR3nt: TGTGCCAGCACCCTCGGCGGTTCCGGGGCACCCCTCCACTTT
CDR3aa: CASTLGGSGAPLHF

d_gene: TRBD2
v_gene: TRBV12-3/TRBV12-4
j_gene: TRBJ2-5
abundance: .
CDR3nt: TGTGCCAGCAGCCCCCTAGCGGGAGGAGAGACCCAGTACTTC
CDR3aa: CASSPLAGGETQYF

d_gene: TRBD2
v_gene: TRBV12-5
j_gene: TRBJ2-3
abundance: few
CDR3nt: TGTGCTAGTGGTCCGGGGATACTAGCGGGGCGCACAGATACGCAGTATTTT
CDR3aa: CASGPGILAGRTDTQYF

d_gene: .
v_gene: TRBV6-2/TRBV6-3
j_gene: TRBJ1-1
abundance: few
CDR3nt: TGTGCCAGCACCCCCGACAGTAGAAACACTGAAGCTTTCTTT
CDR3aa: CASTPDSRNTEAFF

d_gene: .
v_gene: TRBV5-5
j_gene: TRBJ1-5
abundance: few
CDR3nt: TGTGCCAGCAGCTTGGGACAGGTGAATAGCAATCAGCCCCAGCATTTT
CDR3aa: CASSLGQVNSNQPQHF